This record covers a single T cell receptor (beta chain). The data derive from a study of PD-L1 blockade in urothelial cancer. About the research overall: Each patient had 0 to 3 earlier chemotherapy regimens. The authors examined blood 3 weeks (second dose) and 6 weeks after treatment start.

CDR1 and CDR2 from the germline V gene are GTSNPN and SVGIG (reference sequence). CDR3 length equals 12 residues. The V gene lost 1 base and the J gene lost 4 bases, with 6 bases spanning the gap. The time point is: pretreatment peripheral blood. A spike-in of synthetic TCR analog templates was added to each PCR. Profiled with immunoSEQ multiplex PCR; TCRdb holds only in-frame clones, not every one. The table has some 71,000 clones, just under 85% seen once. This TCR derives from a man between 35 and 55 years old with urothelial cancer. The specimen was PBMCs, collected around atezolizumab (anti-PD-L1) treatment. This chain joins TRBV30 and TRBJ2-3; D unclear. The CDR3 loop is CAWSGVADTQYF. The CDR3 DNA follows: TGTGCCTGGAGTGGAGTGGCAGATACGCAGTATTTT.